This T cell receptor (beta chain) is drawn from a study of blood T cells in healthy people across ages. Combining a sample-barcoded 5' primer with a J-beta primer mix, a second PCR ran for roughly 6 to 12 cycles. TCRdb re-derived calls from the 5' RACE reads in MiXCR, one entry per CDR3 protein. The table records 890,000 or so distinct CDR3 sequences, roughly 60% of them present only once. Germline V gives CDR1 SQVTM, CDR2 ANQGSEA. This CDR3 has 13 amino acids. V lost 2 bases to trimming and J lost 0 bases, with 7 bases between them. V gene TRBV29-1 combines with J gene TRBJ1-2; no reliable D call. Sequencing was done on a sample of blood. The clonotype was recovered from a man under 40 in good health. CDR3 in amino acids: CSVERPTNYGYTF. CDR3 nucleotide sequence: TGCAGCGTTGAACGGCCTACTAACTATGGCTACACCTTC.